The next 29 T cell receptor beta chains were all read from a single sample in a study of T cell changes during pregnancy in multiple sclerosis (dated by TCRdb to about 2019). Library preparation used the immunoSEQ multiplex PCR assay. This is the immuneACCESS table as TCRdb keeps it, with only in-frame sequences that have V and J called. A part of the clones is gone; compared with another copy, unresolved V genes explain less than half, and the rest is unexplained. The sample table lists 80,000 to 130,000 clones, around nine tenths of them with a count of one. Clones ranked in the top ten supply roughly 1.2% of the sample. Sequenced material: peripheral blood, taken in the second trimester of pregnancy. Every receptor here comes from a female donor with multiple sclerosis, enrolled in a pregnancy study.

The chain is built from TRBV29-1 and TRBJ1-5; 12 bases are shared with TRBD1. Germline assignment: CDR1 SQVTM and CDR2 ANQGSEA. The V and J ends lost 6 bases and 5 bases, in that order; junction bases with no gene match: 2. This CDR3 has 13 amino acids. CDR3 residues: CSVGQGAHQPQHF. The CDR3 DNA sequence: TGCAGCGTGGGACAGGGGGCACATCAGCCCCAGCATTTT. The full variable domain, its missing parts supplied by reference TRBV29-1 and TRBJ1-5, is SAVISQKPSRDICQRGTSLTIQCQVDSQVTMMFWYRQQPGQSLTLIATANQGSEATYESGFVIDKFPISRPNLTFSTLTVSNMSPEDSSIYLCSVGQGAHQPQHFGDGTRLSIL.

The chain combines TRBV6-1 with TRBJ2-7; 9 bases align to TRBD1. Germline CDR1 and CDR2: MNHNS and SASEGT. The CDR3 extends over 15 amino acids. J gave up 4 bases and V 6 bases, and 10 bases lay outside the gene matches. The CDR3 DNA reads TGTGCCAGCAGCCCCAGGGACAGGGCGTCTTACGAGCAGTACTTC. The encoded protein is CASSPRDRASYEQYF.

The chain recombines TRBV9 with TRBJ2-1; 8 bases match TRBD2. Losses at the gene ends were 3 bases for V and 4 bases for J; bases not matched to a gene: 3. This CDR3 region has 14 residues. Germline V CDR1 and CDR2: SGDLS, YYNGEE. The CDR3 nucleotides read TGTGCCAGCAGCGAGGGGACTAGTTACAATGAGCAGTTCTTC. This sequence encodes CASSEGTSYNEQFF.

The rearrangement uses TRBV5-3 and TRBJ2-7; 11 nucleotides align to TRBD1. TRBV5-3 is sorted into the ORF group, with uncertain function. This CDR3 spans 21 amino acids. Trimming cost V 3 bases and J 6 bases; bases outside gene matches: 26. The CDR3 nucleotides are TGTGCCAGAAGCTGTGGAGGGGATAGGACAGGGGGCGTCGGGAGACCCCTCGAGCAGTACTTC. Protein product: CARSCGGDRTGGVGRPLEQYF.

The chain employs TRBV4-1 and TRBJ1-4; D is perhaps TRBD1 (6 bases). CDR1 and CDR2 from the germline V gene are MGHRA and YSYEKL. V lost 2 bases, J lost 3 bases, and 10 bases lay in between. This CDR3 contains 15 residues. CDR3: CASSQSKGANEKLFF. The CDR3 DNA reads TGCGCCAGCAGCCAAAGTAAGGGGGCTAATGAAAAACTGTTTTTT.

This clone has just a few counts. This chain links TRBV9 with TRBJ2-2, with 10 positions matching TRBD1. The germline gives CDR1 SGDLS, CDR2 YYNGEE. This CDR3 is built from 16 residues. V shed 5 bases, J shed 4 bases, and the junction held 8 bases outside the gene matches. CDR3 protein: CASSRRRQGATGELFF. The CDR3 region has the DNA TGTGCCAGCAGTCGTAGAAGACAGGGGGCCACCGGGGAGCTGTTTTTT.

The chain joins TRBV29-1 to TRBJ2-1; TRBD1 might be the D (6 bases). Deletions cut 7 bases from V and 1 base from J, with 14 bases between. Germline V gene data show CDR1 as SQVTM and CDR2 as ANQGSEA. This CDR3 has 14 amino acids. Here the CDR3 DNA reads TGCAGCGCCCCTTCGACAGGTTCCTACAATGAGCAGTTCTTC. As protein: CSAPSTGSYNEQFF.

V usage is TRBV2 and J usage is TRBJ1-5; TRBD1 matches 11 bases. This CDR3 spans 15 amino acids. J gave up 7 bases and V 4 bases, and 6 bases lay outside the gene matches. Germline V gives CDR1 SNHLY, CDR2 FYNNEI. The CDR3 DNA sequence: TGTGCCAGCAGTGGGGGGACAGGGGGATGGCAGCCCCAGCATTTT. Its translation: CASSGGTGGWQPQHF.

The chain is built from TRBV19 and TRBJ1-6, with D perhaps TRBD1 (5 bases). Germline lookup yields CDR1 LNHDA and CDR2 SQIVND (reference sequence). The CDR3 contains 17 residues. V dropped 5 bases and J dropped 3 bases, with 17 bases sitting between them. CDR3 in amino acids: CASSRQAQQGYNSPLHF. The CDR3 DNA reads TGTGCCAGTAGTCGTCAGGCCCAGCAGGGCTATAATTCACCCCTCCACTTT.

The chain is built from TRBV6-5 and TRBJ2-2; the D gene is possibly TRBD1 (6 bases). The germline V gene encodes CDR1 MNHEY and CDR2 SVGAGI. Trimming removed 0 bases from V and 7 bases from J, with 9 bases in between. This CDR3 spans 14 amino acids. CDR3 amino acids: CASSYSTGNGELFF. The CDR3 DNA follows: TGTGCCAGCAGTTACTCCACAGGGAACGGGGAGCTGTTTTTT.

The chain links TRBV4-2 to TRBJ2-5; the match to TRBD2 covers 12 bases. J gave up 7 bases and V 4 bases, and 7 bases lay outside the gene matches. Per the germline V gene, CDR1 is LGHNA and CDR2 is YNFKEQ. The CDR3 covers 15 residues. Here the CDR3 DNA reads TGTGCCAGCAGCCGCGTGGCTAGCGGGGGGGTGACCCAGTACTTC. Amino acid sequence: CASSRVASGGVTQYF.

This chain connects TRBV5-1 to TRBJ1-1, with D uncertain. The CDR3 runs 13 residues. Germline loops: CDR1 SGHRS, CDR2 YFSETQ. Trimming took off 7 bases at V and 6 bases at J, with 16 bases between the two ends. The CDR3, as DNA: TGCGCCAGCTCCATCGATCCCAGCGCTGAAGCTTTCTTT. Translation: CASSIDPSAEAFF. Combining the CDR3 with reference TRBV5-1 and TRBJ1-1 gives the whole variable domain KAGVTQTPRYLIKTRGQQVTLSCSPISGHRSVSWYQQTPGQGLQFLFEYFSETQRNKGNFPGRFSGRQFSNSRSEMNVSTLELGDSALYLCASSIDPSAEAFFGQGTRLTVV.

The chain is built from TRBV30 and TRBJ1-3, with a possible D match to TRBD1 (6 bases). Per germline, CDR1 GTSNPN and CDR2 SVGIG (reference sequence). The CDR3 consists of 15 residues. V shed 3 bases and J shed 3 bases, with 15 bases lying between them. The CDR3 is CAWSLRGSLGNTIYF. CDR3 sequence (DNA): TGTGCCTGGAGCCTCAGGGGATCGCTTGGAAACACCATATATTTT.

The CDR3 DNA is TGTGCCAGCAGCACCCTCCTGGGACAGCTTACTTATGGCTACACCTTC. It specifies CASSTLLGQLTYGYTF. This chain joins TRBV27 and TRBJ1-2; the match to TRBD1 covers 7 bases. Trimming at V came to 6 bases and at J to 5 bases, leaving 15 bases not matched to a gene. The length of the CDR3 is 16 residues. CDR1 is MNHEY, CDR2 SMNVEV, per germline (reference sequence).

This clone has a single count. This chain uses TRBV5-6 with TRBJ2-1; 11 nucleotides line up with TRBD2. Germline CDR1 SGHDT, CDR2 YYEEEE. The V segment lost 2 bases and the J segment 6 bases; nucleotides outside the gene matches: 10. The CDR3 totals 17 residues. The CDR3 here is CASSFLLPGLAANEQFF. The CDR3 DNA is TGTGCCAGCAGCTTCCTCCTTCCGGGACTAGCGGCCAATGAGCAGTTCTTC.

The chain recombines TRBV5-1 with TRBJ2-7, with a possible D match to TRBD1 (6 bases). Trimming pared 7 bases from V and 3 bases from J, leaving 17 bases between. Germline CDR1 SGHRS, CDR2 YFSETQ. CDR3 length: 14 residues. The CDR3 sequence is CASGDTRGGYEQYF. The CDR3 DNA is TGCGCCAGCGGGGACACCCGAGGGGGCTACGAGCAGTACTTC. Full variable domain (rest looked up from reference TRBV5-1 and TRBJ2-7): KAGVTQTPRYLIKTRGQQVTLSCSPISGHRSVSWYQQTPGQGLQFLFEYFSETQRNKGNFPGRFSGRQFSNSRSEMNVSTLELGDSALYLCASGDTRGGYEQYFGPGTRLTVT.

The chain employs TRBV5-6 and TRBJ2-3; TRBD2 matches 10 bases. Germline V gives CDR1 SGHDT, CDR2 YYEEEE. This CDR3 contains 19 residues. Losses at the gene ends were 4 bases for V and 0 bases for J; bases not matched to a gene: 14. The CDR3 is CASSAPGLATTPSTDTQYF. CDR3 DNA: TGTGCCAGCAGCGCTCCGGGACTAGCGACGACACCTAGCACAGATACGCAGTATTTT.

The gene calls are TRBV6-6 and TRBJ2-5; 14 nucleotides agree with TRBD2. Germline loops: CDR1 MNHNY, CDR2 SVGAGI (reference sequence). The J segment lost 2 bases and the V segment lost 5 bases, leaving 4 bases of the junction unmatched. This CDR3 is 16 amino acids long. The CDR3: CASSTGTSGGQETQYF. The CDR3, as DNA: TGTGCCAGCAGTACCGGGACTAGCGGGGGACAAGAGACCCAGTACTTC.

V gene TRBV7-2 combines with J gene TRBJ2-3; 9 bases map to TRBD2. The germline V gene has CDR1 SGHTA and CDR2 FQGNSA. The CDR3 totals 17 residues. V trimming: 2 bases; J trimming: 6 bases; junction bases outside the gene matches: 12. CDR3 residues: CASSLNTAGGFTDTQYF. The CDR3, as DNA: TGTGCCAGCAGCTTAAATACTGCGGGGGGGTTCACGGATACGCAGTATTTT.

The V gene is TRBV19, the J gene TRBJ2-3, with 8 bases matching TRBD2. This CDR3 spans 14 amino acids. J lost 4 bases, V lost 7 bases, and 7 bases had no gene match. Germline V CDR1 and CDR2: LNHDA, SQIVND (reference sequence). The CDR3 region has the DNA TGTGCCAGTAAAATAGCGGGAAGTTCAGATACGCAGTATTTT. Its protein product is CASKIAGSSDTQYF.

The gene calls are TRBV5-1 and TRBJ2-2; tentative D call: TRBD1 (5 bases). V lost 0 bases and J lost 4, with 10 bases in between. This CDR3 has 15 amino acids. Germline V lookup: CDR1 SGHRS, CDR2 YFSETQ. This chain's CDR3 is CASSLEGSSTGELFF. The CDR3, as DNA: TGCGCCAGCAGCTTGGAGGGGTCTTCCACCGGGGAGCTGTTTTTT.

V gene TRBV11-2 combines with J gene TRBJ2-7, with TRBD1 matching over 9 bases. Germline V CDR1 and CDR2: SGHAT, FQNNGV. This CDR3 is 15 amino acids long. V lost 3 bases, J lost 4 bases, and 7 bases stayed unmatched. CDR3 residues: CASSLTGTGMYEQYF. DNA for the CDR3: TGTGCCAGCAGCTTGACCGGGACAGGGATGTACGAGCAGTACTTC. Supplemented by reference TRBV11-2 and TRBJ2-7, the full variable domain reads EAGVAQSPRYKIIEKRQSVAFWCNPISGHATLYWYQQILGQGPKLLIQFQNNGVVDDSQLPKDRFSAERLKGVDSTLKIQPAKLEDSAVYLCASSLTGTGMYEQYFGPGTRLTVT.

This clone was picked up one time. This chain uses TRBV9 with TRBJ2-7; a possible D gene is TRBD1 (7 bases). CDR1 and CDR2 from the germline V gene are SGDLS and YYNGEE. The CDR3 totals 15 residues. V lost 3 bases to trimming and J lost 1 base, with 14 bases between them. Written as DNA, the CDR3 is TGTGCCAGCAGCGAGGGGAGGACAGGTTCCTACGAGCAGTACTTC. Translating gives CASSEGRTGSYEQYF.

The chain employs TRBV19 and TRBJ2-3, with D possibly being TRBD2 (6 bases). Germline CDR1 reads LNHDA; CDR2 reads SQIVND (reference sequence). V gave up 5 bases and J gave up 1 base, with 10 bases separating them. There are 14 residues in the CDR3. This CDR3 is CASSPGTGTDTQYF. The CDR3 DNA sequence: TGTGCCAGTAGTCCCGGGACTGGCACAGATACGCAGTATTTT.

DNA of the CDR3: TGTGCCAGCAGCTGGACAGGTAATAGCGTGGACACTGAAGCTTTCTTT. It specifies CASSWTGNSVDTEAFF. V is TRBV7-9 and J is TRBJ1-1; TRBD1 aligns across 7 bases. CDR3 length: 16 amino acids. J was trimmed by 3 bases and V by 4 bases; bases with no gene match: 11. Germline V gives CDR1 SEHNR, CDR2 FQNEAQ (reference sequence).

V usage is TRBV19 and J usage is TRBJ2-1; 7 bases are shared with TRBD2. Germline trimming cut 3 bases from V and 5 bases from J; bases unmatched to any gene: 7. The CDR3 spans 15 residues. The V gene's germline CDR1 is LNHDA and CDR2 SQIVND (reference sequence). The CDR3 spells CASSMLGGGNNEQFF. For the CDR3, the DNA is TGTGCCAGTAGTATGTTGGGCGGGGGTAACAATGAGCAGTTCTTC.

The rearrangement joins TRBV2 to TRBJ2-2; D is uncertain. In germline, CDR1 is SNHLY, CDR2 FYNNEI. The CDR3 sequence is 15 residues long. Deletions cut 4 bases from V and 2 bases from J, with 11 bases between. The DNA for the CDR3 is TGTGCCAGCAGTGTTCAGGCAGTTAACACCGGGGAGCTGTTTTTT. Translation: CASSVQAVNTGELFF.

V gene TRBV30 combines with J gene TRBJ2-7, with D maybe TRBD2 (6 bases). This CDR3 is built from 12 residues. From germline, CDR1 is GTSNPN and CDR2 SVGIG (reference sequence). With 8 bases removed from V and 0 bases from J, the gap between germline ends came to 11 bases. The CDR3 nucleotides are TGTGCCCGCGGGACCTCCTCCTACGAGCAGTACTTC. This codes for CARGTSSYEQYF.

This chain uses TRBV7-2 with TRBJ2-1, with D possibly being TRBD2 (6 bases). V was pared by 6 bases and J by 12 bases, with 24 bases between. From germline, CDR1 is SGHTA and CDR2 FQGNSA. The CDR3 loop spans 15 amino acids. The CDR3 spells CASSYSGGGPGAQFF. The CDR3, as DNA: TGTGCCAGCAGTTACTCCGGGGGTGGGCCGGGTGCGCAGTTCTTC.